A single sample is the source of the 5 T cell receptor beta chains below, sequenced in a study of STAT3 mutations in large granular lymphocyte leukemia. Study-wide findings and caveats: In T-cell large granular lymphocyte leukemia, about half of patients showed multiple immunodominant subclonotypes.

These TCRs' antigens remain unknown. Sequencing was performed with immunoSEQ multiplex PCR; in TCRdb, only in-frame clones are kept and a portion is missing. This sample has 4,700 or so clones, with 45% to 70% found just once. Material for sequencing was peripheral blood mononuclear cells. These receptors were taken from a male patient between 45 and 59 years old with T-cell large granular lymphocyte leukemia. Some clones in this sample may be carry-over from other donors' samples.

This sequence joins TRBV9 and TRBJ1-1; perhaps TRBD1 as D (6 bases). Germline loops: CDR1 SGDLS, CDR2 YYNGEE. The CDR3 length is 14 residues. V lost 3 bases and J 1 base, leaving 10 bases between the germline ends. This CDR3 reads CASSADRSNTEAFF. In DNA, the CDR3 is TGTGCCAGCAGCGCGGACAGATCGAACACTGAAGCTTTCTTT.

This clone was detected only a few times. J is TRBJ1-2 and V is TRBV5-1; D may be TRBD1 (6 bases). The CDR3 extends over 13 amino acids. V lost 6 bases and J lost 5, with 14 bases in between. The germline CDR1 and CDR2 sequences are SGHRS and YFSETQ. CDR3 loop: CASKRTDQYGYTF. CDR3 nucleotides: TGCGCCAGCAAGAGGACAGACCAATATGGCTACACCTTC. Complete variable domain (other parts from reference TRBV5-1 and TRBJ1-2): KAGVTQTPRYLIKTRGQQVTLSCSPISGHRSVSWYQQTPGQGLQFLFEYFSETQRNKGNFPGRFSGRQFSNSRSEMNVSTLELGDSALYLCASKRTDQYGYTFGSGTRLTVV.

This chain links TRBV29-1 with TRBJ1-1; TRBD1 agrees at 7 bases. Germline lookup yields CDR1 SQVTM and CDR2 ANQGSEA. The junction had 8 bases not matched to a gene; V was cut back by 4 bases and J by 6 bases. The CDR3 spans 13 residues. The CDR3, as DNA: TGCAGCGTTGTTCCCGGGACAGAGGCTGAAGCTTTCTTT. Its translation is CSVVPGTEAEAFF.

The chain carries TRBV5-1 and TRBJ1-1, with D possibly TRBD1 on 5 matching bases. CDR3 length equals 14 residues. Trimming pared 4 bases from V and 2 bases from J, leaving 12 bases between. Germline V CDR1 and CDR2: SGHRS, YFSETQ. The CDR3 sequence: CASSPSTGNTEAFF. The CDR3 DNA reads as TGCGCCAGCAGCCCGTCAACAGGAAACACTGAAGCTTTCTTT.

This clone was observed a few times. The chain employs TRBV11-2 and TRBJ2-1; D call uncertain. There are 12 residues in the CDR3. The V end was cut by 5 bases, the J end by 8 bases, with 10 bases between. Germline CDR1 reads SGHAT; CDR2 reads FQNNGV. The CDR3 loop reads CASSQTWHEQFF. The CDR3, as DNA: TGTGCCAGCAGCCAAACCTGGCATGAGCAGTTCTTC.